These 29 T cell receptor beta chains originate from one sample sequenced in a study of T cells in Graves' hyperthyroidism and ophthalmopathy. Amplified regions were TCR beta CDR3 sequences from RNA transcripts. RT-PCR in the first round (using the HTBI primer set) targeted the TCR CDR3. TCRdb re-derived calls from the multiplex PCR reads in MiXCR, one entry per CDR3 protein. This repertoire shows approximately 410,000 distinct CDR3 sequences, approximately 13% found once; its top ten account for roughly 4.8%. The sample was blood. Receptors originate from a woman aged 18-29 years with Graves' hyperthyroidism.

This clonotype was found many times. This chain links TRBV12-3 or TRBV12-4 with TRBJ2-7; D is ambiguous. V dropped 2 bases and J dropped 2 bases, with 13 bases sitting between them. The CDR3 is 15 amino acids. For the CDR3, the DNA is TGTGCCAGCAGTTTAACCCAGGACGGAGCCTACGAGCAGTACTTC. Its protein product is CASSLTQDGAYEQYF.

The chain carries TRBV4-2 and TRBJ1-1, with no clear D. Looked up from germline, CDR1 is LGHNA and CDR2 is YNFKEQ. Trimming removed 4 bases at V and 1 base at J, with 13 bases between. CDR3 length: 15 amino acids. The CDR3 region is CASSPLGDKNTEAFF. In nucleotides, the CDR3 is TGTGCCAGCAGCCCCCTCGGAGATAAGAACACTGAAGCTTTCTTT.

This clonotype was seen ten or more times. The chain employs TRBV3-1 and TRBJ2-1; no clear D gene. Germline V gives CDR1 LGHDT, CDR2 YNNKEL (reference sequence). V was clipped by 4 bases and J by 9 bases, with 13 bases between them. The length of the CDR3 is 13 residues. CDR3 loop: CASSRSESGEQFF. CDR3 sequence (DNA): TGTGCCAGCAGCCGAAGTGAGTCAGGTGAGCAGTTCTTC.

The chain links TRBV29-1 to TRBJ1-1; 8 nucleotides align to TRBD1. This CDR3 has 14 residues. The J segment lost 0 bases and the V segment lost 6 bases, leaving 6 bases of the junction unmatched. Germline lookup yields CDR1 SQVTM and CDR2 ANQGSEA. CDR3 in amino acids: CSVSTGGMNTEAFF. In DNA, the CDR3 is TGCAGCGTGTCTACAGGGGGAATGAACACTGAAGCTTTCTTT.

The CDR3: CASSFDVGSGRGADTQYF. The CDR3 bases are TGTGCCAGCAGCTTCGATGTTGGGAGCGGGAGGGGGGCAGATACGCAGTATTTT. V and J are TRBV11-2 and TRBJ2-3; the match to TRBD2 covers 10 bases. J gave up 4 bases and V 3 bases, and 13 bases lay outside the gene matches. Germline assignment: CDR1 SGHAT and CDR2 FQNNGV. The CDR3 loop spans 18 amino acids.

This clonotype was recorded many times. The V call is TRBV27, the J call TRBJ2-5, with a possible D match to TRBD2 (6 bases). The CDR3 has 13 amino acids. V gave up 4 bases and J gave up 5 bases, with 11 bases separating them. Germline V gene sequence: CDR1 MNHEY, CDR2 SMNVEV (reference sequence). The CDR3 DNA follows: TGTGCCAGCAGTTCCGGACTATCGGAGACCCAGTACTTC. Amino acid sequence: CASSSGLSETQYF.

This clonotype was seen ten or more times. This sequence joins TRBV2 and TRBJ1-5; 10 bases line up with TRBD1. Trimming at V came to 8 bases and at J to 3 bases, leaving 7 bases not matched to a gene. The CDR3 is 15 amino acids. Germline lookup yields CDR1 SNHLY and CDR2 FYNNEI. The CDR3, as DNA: TGTGCCAGCCAAGGGACAGGGGCCCTCAATCAGCCCCAGCATTTT. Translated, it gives CASQGTGALNQPQHF.

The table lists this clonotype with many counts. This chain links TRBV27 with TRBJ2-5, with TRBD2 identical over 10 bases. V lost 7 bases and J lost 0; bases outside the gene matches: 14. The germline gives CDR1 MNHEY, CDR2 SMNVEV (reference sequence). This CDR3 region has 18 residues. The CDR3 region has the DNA TGTGCCAGCAAACTAGCGGGAACCACCGGAGGGTACCAAGAGACCCAGTACTTC. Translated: CASKLAGTTGGYQETQYF.

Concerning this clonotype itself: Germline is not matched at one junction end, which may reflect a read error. CDR3 in DNA: TGTGCCAGCAGCGTAGGCCAGGGGGACTATAGCTACACCTTC. Protein: CASSVGQGDYSYTF. The V and J genes are TRBV9 and TRBJ1-2; TRBD1 matches 7 bases. There are 14 residues in the CDR3. The germline V gene encodes CDR1 SGDLS and CDR2 YYNGEE.

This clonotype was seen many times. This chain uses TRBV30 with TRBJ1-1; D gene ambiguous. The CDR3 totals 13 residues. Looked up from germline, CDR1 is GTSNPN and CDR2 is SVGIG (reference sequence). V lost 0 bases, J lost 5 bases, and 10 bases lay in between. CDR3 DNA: TGTGCCTGGAGTGTAGGTGGACGGACTGAAGCTTTCTTT. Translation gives CAWSVGGRTEAFF.

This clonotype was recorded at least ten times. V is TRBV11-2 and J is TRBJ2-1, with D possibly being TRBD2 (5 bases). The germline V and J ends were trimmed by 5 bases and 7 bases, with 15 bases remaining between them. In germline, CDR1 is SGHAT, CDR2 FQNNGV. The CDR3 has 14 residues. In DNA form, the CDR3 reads TGTGCCAGCAGCCCCCCCCGGGGATGGAATGAGCAGTTCTTC. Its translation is CASSPPRGWNEQFF.

The CDR3 is CASSRDRGIFQPQHF. The CDR3 DNA reads TGCGCCAGCAGCCGGGACAGGGGGATCTTTCAGCCCCAGCATTTT. The chain joins TRBV4-3 to TRBJ1-5; the match to TRBD1 covers 11 bases. CDR3 length: 15 amino acids. The J segment lost 6 bases and the V segment lost 4 bases, leaving 5 bases of the junction unmatched. CDR1 and CDR2 (germline): LGHNA, YSLEER.

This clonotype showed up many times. The chain's CDR3 is CASVPGQGYHSNQPQHF. DNA for the CDR3: TGTGCCAGCGTTCCGGGACAGGGATACCATAGCAATCAGCCCCAGCATTTT. This chain links TRBV28 with TRBJ1-5, with 9 bases identical to TRBD1. V lost 8 bases to trimming and J lost 0 bases; unmatched junction nucleotides: 11. CDR1 is MDHEN and CDR2 is SYDVKM in the germline V gene. The CDR3 runs 17 residues.

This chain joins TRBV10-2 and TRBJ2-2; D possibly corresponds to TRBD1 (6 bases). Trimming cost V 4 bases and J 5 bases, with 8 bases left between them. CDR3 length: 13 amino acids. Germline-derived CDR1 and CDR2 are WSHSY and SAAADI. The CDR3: CASSVRGTGELFF. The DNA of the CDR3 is TGCGCCAGCAGTGTAAGGGGGACCGGGGAGCTGTTTTTT.

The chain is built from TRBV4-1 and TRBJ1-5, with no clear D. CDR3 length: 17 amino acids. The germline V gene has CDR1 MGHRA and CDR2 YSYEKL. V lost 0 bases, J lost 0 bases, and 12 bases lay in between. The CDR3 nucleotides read TGCGCCAGCAGCCAAGACGGGGTCAGCTATAGCAATCAGCCCCAGCATTTT. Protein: CASSQDGVSYSNQPQHF.

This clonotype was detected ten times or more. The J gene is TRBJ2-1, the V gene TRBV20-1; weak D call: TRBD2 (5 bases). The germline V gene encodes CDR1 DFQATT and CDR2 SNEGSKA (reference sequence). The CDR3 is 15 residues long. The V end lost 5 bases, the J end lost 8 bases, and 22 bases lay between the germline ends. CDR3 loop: CSAWASSPRSHEQFF. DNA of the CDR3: TGCAGTGCTTGGGCTAGCTCACCCCGGAGCCATGAGCAGTTCTTC.

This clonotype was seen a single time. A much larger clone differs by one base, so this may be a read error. For the CDR3, the DNA is TGTGCCATCAGCCCGGGAGCGAACACCGGGGAGCTGTTTTTT. Protein: CAISPGANTGELFF. This chain joins TRBV10-3 and TRBJ2-2; TRBD2 might be the D (6 bases). This CDR3 is 14 amino acids long. Trimming cost V 6 bases and J 0 bases, with 8 bases left between them. Looked up from germline, CDR1 is ENHRY and CDR2 is SYGVKD.

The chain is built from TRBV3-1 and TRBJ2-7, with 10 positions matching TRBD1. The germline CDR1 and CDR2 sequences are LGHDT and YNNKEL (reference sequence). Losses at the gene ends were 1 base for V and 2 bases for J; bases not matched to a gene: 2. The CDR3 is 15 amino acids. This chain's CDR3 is CASSQGGTGAYEQYF. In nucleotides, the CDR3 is TGTGCCAGCAGCCAAGGGGGGACAGGGGCCTACGAGCAGTACTTC.

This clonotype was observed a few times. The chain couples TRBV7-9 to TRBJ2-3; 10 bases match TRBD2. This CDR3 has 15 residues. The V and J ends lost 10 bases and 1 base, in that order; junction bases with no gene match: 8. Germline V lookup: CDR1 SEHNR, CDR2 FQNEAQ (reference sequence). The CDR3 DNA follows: TGTGCCACCCAGCTGGGGACTAGCGGCACAGATACGCAGTATTTT. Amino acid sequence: CATQLGTSGTDTQYF. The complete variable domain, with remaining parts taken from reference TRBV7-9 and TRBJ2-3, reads DTGVSQNPRHKITKRGQNVTFRCDPISEHNRLYWYRQTLGQGPEFLTYFQNEAQLEKSRLLSDRFSAERPKGSFSTLEIQRTEQGDSAMYLCATQLGTSGTDTQYFGPGTRLTVL.

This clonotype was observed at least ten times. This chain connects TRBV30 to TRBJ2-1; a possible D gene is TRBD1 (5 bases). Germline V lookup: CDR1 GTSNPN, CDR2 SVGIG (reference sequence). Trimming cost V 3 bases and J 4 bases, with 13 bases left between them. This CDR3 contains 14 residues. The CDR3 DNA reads TGTGCCTGGAGCGACAGTAACCTTTACAATGAGCAGTTCTTC. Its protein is CAWSDSNLYNEQFF. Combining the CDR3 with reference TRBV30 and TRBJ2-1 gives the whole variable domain SQTIHQWPATLVQPVGSPLSLECTVEGTSNPNLYWYRQAAGRGLQLLFYSVGIGQISSEVPQNLSASRPQDRQFILSSKKLLLSDSGFYLCAWSDSNLYNEQFFGPGTRLTVL.

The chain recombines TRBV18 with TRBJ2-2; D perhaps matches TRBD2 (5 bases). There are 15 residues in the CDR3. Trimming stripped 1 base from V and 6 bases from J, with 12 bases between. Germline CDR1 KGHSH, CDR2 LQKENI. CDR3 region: CASSPRGGSAGELFF. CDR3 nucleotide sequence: TGTGCCAGCTCACCACGCGGCGGGTCCGCCGGGGAGCTGTTTTTT.

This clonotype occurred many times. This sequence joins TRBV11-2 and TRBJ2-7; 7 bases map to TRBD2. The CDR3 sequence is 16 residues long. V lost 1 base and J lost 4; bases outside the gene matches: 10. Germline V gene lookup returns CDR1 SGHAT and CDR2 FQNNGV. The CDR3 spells CASSLGRERGTYEQYF. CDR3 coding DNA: TGTGCCAGCAGCTTAGGGAGGGAGCGGGGAACTTACGAGCAGTACTTC. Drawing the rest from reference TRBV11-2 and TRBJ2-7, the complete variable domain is EAGVAQSPRYKIIEKRQSVAFWCNPISGHATLYWYQQILGQGPKLLIQFQNNGVVDDSQLPKDRFSAERLKGVDSTLKIQPAKLEDSAVYLCASSLGRERGTYEQYFGPGTRLTVT.

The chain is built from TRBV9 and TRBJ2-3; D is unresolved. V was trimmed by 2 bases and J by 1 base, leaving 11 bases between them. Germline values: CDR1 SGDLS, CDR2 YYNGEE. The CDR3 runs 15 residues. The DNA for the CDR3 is TGTGCCAGCAGCGTGAGTTTGATTGGCACAGATACGCAGTATTTT. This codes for CASSVSLIGTDTQYF.

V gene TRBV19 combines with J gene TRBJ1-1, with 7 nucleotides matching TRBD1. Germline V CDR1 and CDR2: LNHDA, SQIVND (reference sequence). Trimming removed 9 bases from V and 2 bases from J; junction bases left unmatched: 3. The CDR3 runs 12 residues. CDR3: CASRDSNTEAFF. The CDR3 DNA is TGTGCCAGCCGGGACAGTAACACTGAAGCTTTCTTT.

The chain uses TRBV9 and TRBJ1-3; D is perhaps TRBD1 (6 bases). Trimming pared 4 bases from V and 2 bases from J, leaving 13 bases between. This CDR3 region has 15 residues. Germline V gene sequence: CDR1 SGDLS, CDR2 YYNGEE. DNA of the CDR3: TGTGCCAGCAGCCCACAGGGCGCCCCTGGAAACACCATATATTTT. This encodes CASSPQGAPGNTIYF. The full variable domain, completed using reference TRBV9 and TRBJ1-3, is DSGVTQTPKHLITATGQRVTLRCSPRSGDLSVYWYQQSLDQGLQFLIQYYNGEERAKGNILERFSAQQFPDLHSELNLSSLELGDSALYFCASSPQGAPGNTIYFGEGSWLTVV.

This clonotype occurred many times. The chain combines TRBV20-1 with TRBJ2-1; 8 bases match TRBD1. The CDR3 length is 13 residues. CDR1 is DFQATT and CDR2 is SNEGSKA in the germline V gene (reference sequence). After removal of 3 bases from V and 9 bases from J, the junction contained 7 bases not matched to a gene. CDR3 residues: CSASTGGKGEQFF. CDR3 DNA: TGCAGTGCTAGCACAGGGGGGAAGGGTGAGCAGTTCTTC.

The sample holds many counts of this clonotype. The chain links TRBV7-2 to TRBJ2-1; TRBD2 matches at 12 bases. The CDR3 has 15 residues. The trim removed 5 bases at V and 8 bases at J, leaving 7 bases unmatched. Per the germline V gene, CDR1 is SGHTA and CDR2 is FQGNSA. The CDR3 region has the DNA TGTGCCAGCAGCAAGACTAGCGGGAGAAGCGATGAGCAGTTCTTC. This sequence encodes CASSKTSGRSDEQFF.

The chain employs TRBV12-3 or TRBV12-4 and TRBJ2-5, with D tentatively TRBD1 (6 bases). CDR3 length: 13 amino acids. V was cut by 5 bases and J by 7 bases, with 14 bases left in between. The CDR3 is CASSETGKGTQYF. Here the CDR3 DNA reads TGTGCCAGCAGTGAAACAGGGAAGGGGACCCAGTACTTC.

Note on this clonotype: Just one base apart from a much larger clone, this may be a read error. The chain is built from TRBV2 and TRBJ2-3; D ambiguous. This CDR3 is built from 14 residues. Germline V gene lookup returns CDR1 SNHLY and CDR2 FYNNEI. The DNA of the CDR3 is TGTGCCAGCAGTGAAGAGTTTAGCACAGATACGCAGTGTTTT. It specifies CASSEEFSTDTQCF. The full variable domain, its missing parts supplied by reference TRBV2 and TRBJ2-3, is EPEVTQTPSHQVTQMGQEVILRCVPISNHLYFYWYRQILGQKVEFLVSFYNNEISEKSEIFDDQFSVERPDGSNFTLKIRSTKLEDSAMYFCASSEEFSTDTQCFGPGTRLTVL.